This T cell receptor (beta chain) appears in the sequencing data of a study of T cell repertoires in cytomegalovirus infection. Whole-study context: CMV epitopes that were recently identified and HLA-C-restricted were used alongside well-studied HLA-B-restricted ones. The public TCR beta signatures pointed to both CMV infection and matching HLA type. Study conclusions and caveats: HLA-C-restricted CMV clonotypes gave the most frequent clonotype in two of eight donors. Summed frequency of public TCR beta families distinguished CMV carriers with the relevant HLA.

Germline lookup yields CDR1 SEHNR and CDR2 FQNEAQ (reference sequence). The CDR3 length is 13 residues, termini included. A single record per CDR3 protein comes from TCRdb applying MiXCR to the reads. The table includes hundreds of thousands of distinct CDR3 sequences, approximately 32% detected once. About this clonotype itself: Its antigen is not identified. The limits of the CDR3 on the DNA are not certain, so only TCRdb's listed CDR3 is given.

Source: cultured CD8+ T cells from PBMCs, taken from culture after CMV antigen stimulation. This clonotype was sampled from a human donor in good health (CMV status not recorded). Some clones in this sample may be carry-over from other donors' samples. This chain links TRBV7-9 with TRBJ1-1; TRBD1 was called by the table and not checked on the DNA. The CDR3 spells CASRVGQGAEAIF.